Listed below are T cell receptor beta chains from one sample, sequenced in a study of CD8 T cells in ankylosing spondylitis. TCRdb fed the 5' RACE reads into MiXCR, producing one record per CDR3 protein. The table lists a few hundred thousand distinct CDR3 sequences, roughly a quarter of them singletons. Sequenced: blood, either unsorted or a sorted T cell fraction (not recorded which). The receptors stem from a male donor with ankylosing spondylitis or in good health (not recorded which). The CDR3 runs from the conserved cysteine through the conserved F or W. D genes are given only for firm matches. Clone size appears in some rows only: once, few, many, or a class for an expanded clone.

. TRBJ1-1 TRBV5-1 . TGCGCCAGCAGCTTTGACTCCTTGACTGAAGCTTTCTTT CASSFDSLTEAFF
. TRBJ2-7 TRBV25-1 . TGTGCCAGCGCGTTACTAGGGGAAGACTTAAAGCAGTACTTC CASALLGEDLKQYF
many TRBJ2-1 TRBV20-1 . TGCAGTGCTAGAGATGGACTATCCTACAATGAGATGTTCTTC CSARDGLSYNEMFF
. TRBJ2-3 TRBV5-1 TRBD1 TGCGCCAGCAGCCCAGGGACAGATCGAGATACGCAGTATTTT CASSPGTDRDTQYF
few TRBJ2-2 TRBV10-3 . TGTGCCATCAGTGAGACAGCTAACGGGGAGCTGTTTTTT CAISETANGELFF
many TRBJ1-1 TRBV20-1 . TGCAGTGCTAGAGAACAACTGAACACTGAAGCTTTCTTT CSAREQLNTEAFF
. TRBJ2-3 TRBV29-1 TRBD2 TGCAGCGTCCGGCGGACTAGCGGCACAGATACGCAGTATTTT CSVRRTSGTDTQYF
. TRBJ2-7 TRBV25-1 . TGTGCCAGCAGTGACCCGGGGGAGGCCTACGAGCAGTACTTC CASSDPGEAYEQYF
. TRBJ1-4 TRBV15 . TGTGCCACCAGCAGAGATGGGAACTTTAATGAAAAACTGTTTTTT CATSRDGNFNEKLFF
many TRBJ2-5 TRBV29-1 TRBD1 TGCAGCGTTGAAGGGTTGGTGACAGGGGAGACCCAGTACTTC CSVEGLVTGETQYF
few TRBJ2-1 TRBV29-1 TRBD1 TGCAGCGTTAATCTCCGGGACAGGTTGGACAATGAGCAGTTCTTC CSVNLRDRLDNEQFF
many TRBJ2-3 TRBV7-9 . TGTGCCAGCAGCCGGGCCGGGGCCAGGGATACGCAGTATTTT CASSRAGARDTQYF
few TRBJ2-5 TRBV12-3/TRBV12-4 TRBD1 TGTGCCAGCAGTTTGACAGGGTCCCACTTC CASSLTGSHF
. TRBJ2-6 TRBV12-3/TRBV12-4 . TGTGCCAGCAGTTTAGCGGAGGGAGTCTCTGGGGCCAACGTCCTGACTTTC CASSLAEGVSGANVLTF
many TRBJ2-1 TRBV5-6 . TGTGCCAGCAGCTATTACAATGAGCAGTTCTTC CASSYYNEQFF